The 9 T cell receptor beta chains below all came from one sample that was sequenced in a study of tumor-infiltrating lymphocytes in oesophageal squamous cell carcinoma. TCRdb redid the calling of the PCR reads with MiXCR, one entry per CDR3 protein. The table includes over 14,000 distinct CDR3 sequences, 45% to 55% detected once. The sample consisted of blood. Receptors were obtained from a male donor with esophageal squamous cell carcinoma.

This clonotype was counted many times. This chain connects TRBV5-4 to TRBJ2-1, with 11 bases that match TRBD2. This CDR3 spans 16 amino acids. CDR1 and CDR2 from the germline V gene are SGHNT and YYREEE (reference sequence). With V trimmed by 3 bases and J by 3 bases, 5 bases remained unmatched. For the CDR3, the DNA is TGTGCCAGCAGCTATCAACTAGCGGGGGTCTACAATGAGCAGTTCTTC. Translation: CASSYQLAGVYNEQFF.

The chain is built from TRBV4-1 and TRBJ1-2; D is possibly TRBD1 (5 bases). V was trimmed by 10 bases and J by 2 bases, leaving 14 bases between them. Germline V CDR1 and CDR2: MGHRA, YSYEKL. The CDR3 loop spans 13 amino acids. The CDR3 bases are TGCGCCACCCTCGGGGCTGGCAACTATGGCTACACCTTC. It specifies CATLGAGNYGYTF.

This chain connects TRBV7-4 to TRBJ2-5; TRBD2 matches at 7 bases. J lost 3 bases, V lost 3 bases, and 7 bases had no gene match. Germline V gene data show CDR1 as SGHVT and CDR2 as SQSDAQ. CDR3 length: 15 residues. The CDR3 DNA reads TGTGCCAGCAGCTTGAGAGTGGGGGGGGAAGAGACCCAGTACTTC. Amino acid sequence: CASSLRVGGEETQYF.

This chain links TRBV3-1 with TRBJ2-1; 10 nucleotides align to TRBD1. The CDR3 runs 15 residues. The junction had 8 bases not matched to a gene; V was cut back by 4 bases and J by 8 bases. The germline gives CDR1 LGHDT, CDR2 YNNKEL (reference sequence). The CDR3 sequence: CASSRSGTGVDEQFF. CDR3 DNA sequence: TGTGCCAGCAGCCGTTCCGGGACAGGGGTCGATGAGCAGTTCTTC.

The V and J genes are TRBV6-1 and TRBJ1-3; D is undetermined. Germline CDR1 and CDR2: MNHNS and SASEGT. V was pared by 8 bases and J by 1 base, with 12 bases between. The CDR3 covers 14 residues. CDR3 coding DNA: TGTGCCAGCGCGGACTTGACTTCTGGAAACACCATATATTTT. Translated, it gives CASADLTSGNTIYF.

CDR3 loop: CASSLSGTGYEQYF. The CDR3, as DNA: TGTGCCAGCAGCTTATCTGGGACCGGATACGAGCAGTATTTT. J is TRBJ2-3 and V is TRBV7-6, with D possibly being TRBD1 or TRBD2 (5 bases each). The CDR3 sequence is 14 residues long. The germline V gene has CDR1 SGHVS and CDR2 FNYEAQ. With 2 bases removed from V and 11 bases from J, the gap between germline ends came to 17 bases. The variable domain in full, completed from reference TRBV7-6 and TRBJ2-3, reads GAGVSQSPRYKVTKRGQDVALRCDPISGHVSLYWYRQALGQGPEFLTYFNYEAQQDKSGLPNDRFSAERPEGSISTLTIQRTEQRDSAMYRCASSLSGTGYEQYFGPGTRLTVL.

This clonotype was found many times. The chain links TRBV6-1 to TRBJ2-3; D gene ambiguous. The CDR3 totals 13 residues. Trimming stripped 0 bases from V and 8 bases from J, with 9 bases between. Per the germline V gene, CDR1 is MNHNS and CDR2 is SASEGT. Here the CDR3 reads CASSEAISPTQYF. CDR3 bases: TGTGCCAGCAGTGAAGCAATATCGCCTACGCAGTATTTT.

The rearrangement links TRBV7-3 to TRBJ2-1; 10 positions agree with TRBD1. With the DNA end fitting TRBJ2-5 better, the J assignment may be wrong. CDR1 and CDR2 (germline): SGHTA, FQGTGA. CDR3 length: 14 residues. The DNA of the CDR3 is TGTGCCAGCAGCGACAGGGGGCCGGGGGAGACCCAGTACTTC. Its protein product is CASSDRGPGETQYF.

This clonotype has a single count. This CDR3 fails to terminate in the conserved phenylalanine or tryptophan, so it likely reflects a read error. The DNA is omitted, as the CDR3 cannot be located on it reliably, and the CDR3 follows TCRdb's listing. The CDR3 region is CASSLGGLASYNEQFFGA. The V and J genes are TRBV11-3 and TRBJ2-3; TRBD2 is taken as the D call from the table, unchecked against the DNA. The germline V gene has CDR1 SGHNT and CDR2 YENEEA. The CDR3 is 18 residues long, counting both termini.